A single T cell receptor (beta chain) is shown here with its context. The CDR3 length is 14 residues. Germline values: CDR1 MNHEY, CDR2 SVGAGI. Trimming removed 7 bases from V and 3 bases from J; junction bases left unmatched: 7. Original analysis: Reference gene primers were amplified, and this amplification served to estimate nucleated cell counts. Profiled with immunoSEQ multiplex PCR; TCRdb holds only in-frame clones, not every one. V and J calls plus clone size are reproduced from that table; the DNA served to infer D and trimming. In the table there are about 140,000 clones, 85% to 90% of which are singletons. The data stem from a study of blood T cell repertoires in COVID-19. For the study at large: Acute and convalescent COVID-19 samples came from the United States, Italy and Spain. Sample material is recorded as cDNA or gDNA derived from T cells, B-cell-depleted T cells, or PBMCs.

Sequences were obtained from peripheral blood. V is TRBV6-5 and J is TRBJ2-7; 9 nucleotides match TRBD2. This receptor was obtained from a woman of 80 years or more with acute or convalescent COVID-19. The CDR3 region is CASNPGLAFYEQYF. The CDR3 DNA sequence: TGTGCCAGCAACCCGGGACTAGCCTTCTACGAGCAGTACTTC.